In its sample, the clone carrying this TCR beta chain was seen a few times. Its antigen remains unidentified. Germline V gene lookup returns CDR1 SGHRS and CDR2 YFSETQ. The V end lost 2 bases, the J end lost 8 bases, and 11 bases lay between the germline ends. This CDR3 region has 14 residues. This sample is drawn from a study of shared clonotypes between healthy human individuals. Across the whole study: Each donor's CD4 naive and CD4 memory cells filled three plates apiece, CD8 naive two, and CD8 memory one.

Method: immunoSEQ multiplex PCR; TCRdb's copy keeps in-frame clones and lacks some. Here the sample spans 2,500,000 or so clones, about 92% being singletons. The study, taken as a whole, reports: Clonotype sharing among the donors was expected to vary with sequencing depth. Unshared clonotypes carried lower generation probabilities than those common to all four donors. Sorted-subset sequencing was shown by rarefaction to be incomplete despite large depth.

The sequenced sample was naive CD4+ T cells sorted from blood. Subset given: CD45RA+ positively selected. V and J are TRBV5-1 and TRBJ1-6; D might be TRBD1 (5 bases). The receptor was isolated from a man between 18 and 35 years old in good health. The CDR3 is CASSLTGLDSPLHF. CDR3 nucleotide sequence: TGCGCCAGCAGCTTAACGGGACTGGATTCACCCCTCCACTTT.